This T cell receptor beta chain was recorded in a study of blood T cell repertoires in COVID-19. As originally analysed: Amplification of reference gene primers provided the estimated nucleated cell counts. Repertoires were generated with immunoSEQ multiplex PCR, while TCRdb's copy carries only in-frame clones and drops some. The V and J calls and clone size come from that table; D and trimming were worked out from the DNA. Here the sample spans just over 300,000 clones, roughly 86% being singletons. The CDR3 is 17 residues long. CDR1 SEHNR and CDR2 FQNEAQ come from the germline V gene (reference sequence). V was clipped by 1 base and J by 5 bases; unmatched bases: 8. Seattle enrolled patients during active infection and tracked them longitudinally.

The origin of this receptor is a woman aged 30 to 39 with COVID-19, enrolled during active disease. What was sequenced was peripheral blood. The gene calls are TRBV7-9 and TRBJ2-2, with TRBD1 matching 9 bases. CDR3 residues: CASSLVAQGARTGELFF. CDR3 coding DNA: TGTGCCAGCAGCTTAGTCGCACAGGGGGCGCGGACCGGGGAGCTGTTTTTT.